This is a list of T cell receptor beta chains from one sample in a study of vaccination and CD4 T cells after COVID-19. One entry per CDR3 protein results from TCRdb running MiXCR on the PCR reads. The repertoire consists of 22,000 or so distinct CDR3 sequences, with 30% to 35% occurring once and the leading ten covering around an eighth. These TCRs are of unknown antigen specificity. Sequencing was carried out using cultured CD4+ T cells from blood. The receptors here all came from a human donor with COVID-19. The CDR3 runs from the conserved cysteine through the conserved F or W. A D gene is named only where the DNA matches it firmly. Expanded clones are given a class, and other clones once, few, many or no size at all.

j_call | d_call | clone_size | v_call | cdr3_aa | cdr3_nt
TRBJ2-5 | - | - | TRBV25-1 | CASSEGGQETQYF | TGTGCCAGCTCTGAGGGGGGCCAAGAGACCCAGTACTTC
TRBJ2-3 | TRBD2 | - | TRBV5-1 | CASSLNSGVPTDTQYF | TGCGCCAGCAGCTTGAATAGCGGGGTTCCCACAGATACGCAGTATTTT
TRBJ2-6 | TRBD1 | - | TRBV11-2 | CASSLAGQGLRANVLTF | TGTGCCAGCAGCTTAGCAGGACAGGGGTTAAGGGCCAACGTCCTGACTTTC
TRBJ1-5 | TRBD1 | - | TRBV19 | CASNLGQANQPQHF | TGTGCCAGTAATCTCGGACAGGCGAATCAGCCCCAGCATTTT
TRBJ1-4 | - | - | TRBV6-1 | CASRGTGMSEKLFF | TGTGCCAGCAGGGGCACGGGGATGTCTGAAAAACTGTTTTTT
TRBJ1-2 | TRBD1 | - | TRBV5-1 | CASSLEGQPYGYTF | TGCGCCAGCAGCTTGGAGGGACAGCCCTATGGCTACACCTTC
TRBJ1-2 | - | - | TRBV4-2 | CASSHNSPPGGTNYGYTF | TGTGCCAGCAGCCATAACTCTCCGCCCGGAGGAACTAACTATGGCTACACCTTC
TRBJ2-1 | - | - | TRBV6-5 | CASSSKGNEQFF | TGTGCCAGCAGTTCCAAGGGCAATGAGCAGTTCTTC
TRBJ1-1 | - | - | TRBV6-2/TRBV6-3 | CASTWGNEAFF | TGTGCCAGCACCTGGGGGAACGAAGCTTTCTTT
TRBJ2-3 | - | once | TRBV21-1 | CASSKRGADTQYF | TGTGCCAGCAGTAAACGCGGGGCAGATACGCAGTATTTT
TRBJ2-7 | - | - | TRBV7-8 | CASSLAPGYEQYF | TGTGCCAGCAGCTTAGCCCCGGGGTACGAGCAGTACTTC
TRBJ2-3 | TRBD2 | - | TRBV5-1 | CASSLAGGGADTQYF | TGCGCCAGCAGCTTGGCGGGCGGGGGGGCCGATACGCAGTATTTT
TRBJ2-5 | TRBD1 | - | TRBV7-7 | CASSEGQIQETQYF | TGTGCTAGCAGCGAGGGACAGATCCAAGAGACCCAGTACTTC
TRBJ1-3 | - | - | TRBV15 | CATSRDRSGNTIYF | TGTGCCACCAGCAGAGATCGAAGTGGAAACACCATATATTTT
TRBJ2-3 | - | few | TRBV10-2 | CASTPVEPTDTQYF | TGCGCCAGCACTCCGGTGGAGCCCACAGATACGCAGTATTTT
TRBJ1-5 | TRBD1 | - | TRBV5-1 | CASSSTTGGDQPQHF | TGCGCCAGCAGCTCCACGACAGGGGGGGATCAGCCCCAGCATTTT
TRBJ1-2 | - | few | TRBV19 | CASSAIVYGYTF | TGTGCCAGTAGTGCAATCGTGTATGGCTACACCTTC
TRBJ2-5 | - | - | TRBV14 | CASSQAAQGAQYF | TGTGCCAGCAGCCAAGCAGCTCAAGGGGCCCAGTACTTC
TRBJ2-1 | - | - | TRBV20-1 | CSAPGQIYNEQFF | TGCAGTGCTCCGGGGCAAATATACAATGAGCAGTTCTTC
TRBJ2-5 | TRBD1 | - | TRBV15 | CATSRPDRGGETQYF | TGTGCCACCAGCAGACCGGACAGGGGCGGGGAGACCCAGTACTTC
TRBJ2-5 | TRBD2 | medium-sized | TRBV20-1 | CSARRGLAGNQETQYF | TGCAGTGCTAGACGGGGACTAGCGGGGAATCAAGAGACCCAGTACTTC
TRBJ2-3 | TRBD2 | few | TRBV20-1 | CSARKRGGPDTQYF | TGCAGTGCTAGAAAGCGGGGGGGCCCTGATACGCAGTATTTT
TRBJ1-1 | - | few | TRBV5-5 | CASIVTGNTEAFF | TGTGCCAGCATCGTTACGGGGAACACTGAAGCTTTCTTT
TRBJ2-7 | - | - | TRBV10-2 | CASSEDRAGRVNEQYF | TGCGCCAGCAGTGAGGATAGGGCAGGGCGGGTGAACGAGCAGTACTTC
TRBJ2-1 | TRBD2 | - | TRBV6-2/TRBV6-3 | CASSYSSLAGVPSSYNEQFF | TGTGCCAGCAGTTACTCGAGCCTAGCGGGGGTTCCGAGCTCCTACAATGAGCAGTTCTTC
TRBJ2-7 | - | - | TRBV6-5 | CASSYGDSQYEQYF | TGTGCCAGCAGTTACGGGGACTCACAATACGAGCAGTACTTC
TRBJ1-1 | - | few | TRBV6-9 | CASKVDRQAEAFF | TGTGCCAGCAAGGTTGACAGGCAGGCTGAAGCTTTCTTT
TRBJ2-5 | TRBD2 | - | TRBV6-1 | CASRRTLAAQETQYF | TGTGCCAGCAGAAGAACGCTAGCGGCCCAAGAGACCCAGTACTTC
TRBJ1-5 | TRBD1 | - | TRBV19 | CASSTPGQVGSGPQHF | TGTGCCAGTAGTACGCCGGGACAGGTGGGTTCAGGGCCCCAGCATTTT
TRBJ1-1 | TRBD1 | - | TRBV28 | CASMGDRVNTEAFF | TGTGCCAGCATGGGAGACAGGGTTAACACTGAAGCTTTCTTT
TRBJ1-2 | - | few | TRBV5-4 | CASSLVGGGGYTF | TGTGCCAGCAGCTTGGTAGGGGGAGGTGGCTACACCTTC
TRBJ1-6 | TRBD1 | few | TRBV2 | CARGGQGDSPLHF | TGTGCCAGGGGCGGACAGGGTGATTCACCCCTCCACTTT
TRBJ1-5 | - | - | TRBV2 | CASSVKGVGNQPQHF | TGTGCCAGCAGTGTTAAGGGAGTAGGCAATCAGCCCCAGCATTTT
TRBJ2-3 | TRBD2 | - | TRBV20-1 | CSARASGGLLDRSSTDTQYF | TGCAGTGCTAGAGCTAGCGGGGGGTTATTAGACCGCTCTAGCACAGATACGCAGTATTTT
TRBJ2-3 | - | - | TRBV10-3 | CVISDQAGPDTQYF | TGTGTCATCAGTGACCAGGCGGGGCCAGATACGCAGTATTTT
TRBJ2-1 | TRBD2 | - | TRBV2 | CASSGTSGGSNEQFF | TGTGCCAGCAGTGGGACTAGCGGGGGTTCCAATGAGCAGTTCTTC
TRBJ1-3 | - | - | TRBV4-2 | CASSQGSSGNTIYF | TGTGCCAGCAGCCAAGGGAGCTCTGGAAACACCATATATTTT
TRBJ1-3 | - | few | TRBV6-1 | CASKQSYSSGNTIYF | TGTGCCAGCAAGCAGTCTTATAGCTCTGGAAACACCATATATTTT
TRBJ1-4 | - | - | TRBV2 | CASSPRTVLNEKLFF | TGTGCCAGCAGCCCTAGGACAGTCCTTAATGAAAAACTGTTTTTT
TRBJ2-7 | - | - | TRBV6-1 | CASSEPTGPGEQHF | TGTGCCAGCAGTGAACCAACAGGGCCGGGGGAGCAGCACTTC
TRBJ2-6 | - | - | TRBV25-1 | CASSDRNGANVLTF | TGTGCCAGCAGTGACAGGAACGGGGCCAACGTCCTGACTTTC
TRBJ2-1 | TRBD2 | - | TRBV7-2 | CASGMSGGNNEQFF | TGTGCCAGCGGAATGAGCGGGGGCAACAATGAGCAGTTCTTC
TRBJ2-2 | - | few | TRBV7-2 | CASSVKGGGKGELFF | TGTGCCAGCAGCGTAAAGGGGGGAGGGAAAGGGGAGCTGTTTTTT
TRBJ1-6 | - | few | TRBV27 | CASRPSPVNSPLHF | TGTGCCAGCAGACCCTCCCCAGTTAATTCACCCCTCCACTTT
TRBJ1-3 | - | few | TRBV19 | CASSPPELGGNTIYF | TGTGCCAGTAGTCCGCCAGAATTGGGTGGAAACACCATATATTTT
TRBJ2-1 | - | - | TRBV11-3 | CASSLNNNEQFF | TGTGCCAGCAGCTTAAATAACAATGAGCAGTTCTTC
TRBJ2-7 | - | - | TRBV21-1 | CASSKDVEGESWEQYF | TGTGCCAGCAGCAAAGATGTGGAGGGGGAATCGTGGGAGCAGTACTTC
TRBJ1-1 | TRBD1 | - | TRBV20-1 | CSAPDRGGLSFF | TGCAGTGCTCCCGACAGGGGCGGTCTGTCTTTCTTT
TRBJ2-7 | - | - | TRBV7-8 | CASSLGAGREQYF | TGTGCCAGCAGCTTAGGGGCAGGAAGAGAGCAGTACTTC
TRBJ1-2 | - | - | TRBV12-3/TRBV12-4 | CASNPSLNYGYTF | TGTGCCAGCAACCCTAGTCTTAACTATGGCTACACCTTC
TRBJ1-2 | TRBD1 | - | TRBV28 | CASSPPGQGAGGYTF | TGTGCCAGCAGTCCCCCGGGACAGGGGGCCGGTGGCTACACCTTC
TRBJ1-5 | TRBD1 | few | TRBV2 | CASRGQGYSNQPQHF | TGTGCCAGCAGGGGACAGGGGTATAGCAATCAGCCCCAGCATTTT
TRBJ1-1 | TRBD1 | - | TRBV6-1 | CASSLGTAEAFF | TGTGCCAGCAGTCTCGGGACAGCGGAAGCTTTCTTT
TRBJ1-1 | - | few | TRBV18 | CASSPPVTTEAFF | TGTGCCAGCTCACCACCGGTTACCACTGAAGCTTTCTTT
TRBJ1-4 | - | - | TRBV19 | CASSIQGWANEKLFF | TGTGCCAGTAGTATCCAGGGGTGGGCTAATGAAAAACTGTTTTTT
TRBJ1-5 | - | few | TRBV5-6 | CASSLGGGNQPQHF | TGTGCCAGCAGCCTCGGGGGAGGCAATCAGCCCCAGCATTTT
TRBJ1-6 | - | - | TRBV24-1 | CATSVQAPSYNSPLHF | TGTGCCACCAGTGTTCAGGCGCCGTCCTATAATTCACCCCTCCACTTT